This T cell receptor beta chain was recovered during a study of CD8+ T cells in alopecia areata. V lost 4 bases, J lost 0 bases, and 10 bases lay in between. Germline V lookup: CDR1 SQVTM, CDR2 ANQGSEA. The CDR3 consists of 14 residues. Extracted RNA was reverse transcribed, and the resulting cDNA served as sequencing template. Sequenced by immunoSEQ multiplex PCR; TCRdb stores in-frame clones only, minus some. The sample consists of some 110,000 clones, less than 80% of them appearing once. Cell sorting on a FACSAria was used to separate CD4+ and CD8+ T cells from the PBMCs. Sample: CD4+ T cells sorted from blood. The rearrangement uses TRBV29-1 and TRBJ2-1; D uncertain. This TCR derives from a human donor in good health. CDR3 loop: CSVALRSSYNEQFF. DNA of the CDR3: TGCAGCGTTGCACTTAGGAGCTCCTACAATGAGCAGTTCTTC.